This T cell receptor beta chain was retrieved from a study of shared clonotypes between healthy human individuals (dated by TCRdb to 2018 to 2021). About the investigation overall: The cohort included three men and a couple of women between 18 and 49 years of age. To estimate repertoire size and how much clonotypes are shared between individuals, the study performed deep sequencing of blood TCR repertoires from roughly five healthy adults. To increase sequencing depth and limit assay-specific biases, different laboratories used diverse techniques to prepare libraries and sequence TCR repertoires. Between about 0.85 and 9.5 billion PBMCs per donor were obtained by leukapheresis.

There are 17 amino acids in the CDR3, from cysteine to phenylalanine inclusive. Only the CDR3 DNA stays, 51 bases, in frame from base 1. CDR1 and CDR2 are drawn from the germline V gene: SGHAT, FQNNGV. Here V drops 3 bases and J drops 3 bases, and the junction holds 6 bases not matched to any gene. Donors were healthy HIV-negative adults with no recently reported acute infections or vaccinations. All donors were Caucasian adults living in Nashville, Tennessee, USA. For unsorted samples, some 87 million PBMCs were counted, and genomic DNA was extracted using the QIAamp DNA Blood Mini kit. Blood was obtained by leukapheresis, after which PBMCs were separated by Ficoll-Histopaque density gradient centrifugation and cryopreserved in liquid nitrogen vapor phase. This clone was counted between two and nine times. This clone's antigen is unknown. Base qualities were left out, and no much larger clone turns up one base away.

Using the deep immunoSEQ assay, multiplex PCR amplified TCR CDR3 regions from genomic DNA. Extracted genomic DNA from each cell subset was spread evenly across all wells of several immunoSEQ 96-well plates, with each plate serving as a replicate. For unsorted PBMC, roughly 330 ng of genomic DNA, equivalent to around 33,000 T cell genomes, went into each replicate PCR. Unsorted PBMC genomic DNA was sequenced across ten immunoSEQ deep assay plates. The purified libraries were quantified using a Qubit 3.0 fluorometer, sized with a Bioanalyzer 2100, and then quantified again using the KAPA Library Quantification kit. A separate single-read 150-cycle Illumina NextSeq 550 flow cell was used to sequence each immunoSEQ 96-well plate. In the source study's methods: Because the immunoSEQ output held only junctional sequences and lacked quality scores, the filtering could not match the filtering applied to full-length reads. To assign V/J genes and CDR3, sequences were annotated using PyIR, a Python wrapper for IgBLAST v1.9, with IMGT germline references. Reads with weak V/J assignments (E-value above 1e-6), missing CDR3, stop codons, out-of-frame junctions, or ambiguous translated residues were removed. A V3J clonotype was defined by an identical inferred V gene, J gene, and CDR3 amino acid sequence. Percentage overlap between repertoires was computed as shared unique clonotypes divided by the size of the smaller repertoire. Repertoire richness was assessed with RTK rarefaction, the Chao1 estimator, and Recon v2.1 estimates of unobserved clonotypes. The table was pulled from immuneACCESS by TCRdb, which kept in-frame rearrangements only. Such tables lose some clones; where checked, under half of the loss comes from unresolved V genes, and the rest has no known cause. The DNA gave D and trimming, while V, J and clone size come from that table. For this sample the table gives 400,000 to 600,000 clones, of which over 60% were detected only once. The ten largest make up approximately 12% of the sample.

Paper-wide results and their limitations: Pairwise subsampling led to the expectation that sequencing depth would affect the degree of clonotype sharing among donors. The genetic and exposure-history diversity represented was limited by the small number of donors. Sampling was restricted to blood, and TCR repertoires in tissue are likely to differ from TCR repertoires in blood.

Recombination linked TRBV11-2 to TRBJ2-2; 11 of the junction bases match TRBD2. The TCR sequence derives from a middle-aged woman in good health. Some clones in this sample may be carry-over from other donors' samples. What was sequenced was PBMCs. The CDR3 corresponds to CASSFPTSGAYTGELFF. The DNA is TGTGCCAGCAGCTTCCCGACTAGCGGGGCCTACACCGGGGAGCTGTTTTTT.